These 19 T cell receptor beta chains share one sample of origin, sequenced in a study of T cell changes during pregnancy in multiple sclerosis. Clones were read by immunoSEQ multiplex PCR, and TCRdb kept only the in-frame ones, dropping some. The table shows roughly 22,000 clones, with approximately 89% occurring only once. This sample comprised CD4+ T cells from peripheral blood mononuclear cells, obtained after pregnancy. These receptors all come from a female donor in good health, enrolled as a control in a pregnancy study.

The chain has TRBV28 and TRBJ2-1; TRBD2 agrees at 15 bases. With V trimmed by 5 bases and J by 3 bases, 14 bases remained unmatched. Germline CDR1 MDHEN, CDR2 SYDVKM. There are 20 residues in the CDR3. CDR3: CASSHALPGTSGRYYNEQFF. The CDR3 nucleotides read TGTGCCAGCAGTCACGCCCTGCCGGGGACTAGCGGGAGGTACTACAATGAGCAGTTCTTC.

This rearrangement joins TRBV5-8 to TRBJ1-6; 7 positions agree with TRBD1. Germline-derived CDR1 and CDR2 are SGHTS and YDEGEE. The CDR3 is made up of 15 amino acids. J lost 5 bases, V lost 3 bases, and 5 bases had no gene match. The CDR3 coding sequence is TGTGCCAGCAGCTCACAACAGGGGAATAATTCACCCCTCCACTTT. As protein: CASSSQQGNNSPLHF.

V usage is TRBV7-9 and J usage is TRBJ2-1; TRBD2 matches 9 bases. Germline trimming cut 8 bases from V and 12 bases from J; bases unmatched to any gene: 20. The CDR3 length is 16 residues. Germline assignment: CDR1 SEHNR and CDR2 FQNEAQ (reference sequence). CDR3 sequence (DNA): TGTGCCAGCGACCCTGGGGCTAGCGGGGTCCCCCTCGGGCAGTTCTTC. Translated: CASDPGASGVPLGQFF.

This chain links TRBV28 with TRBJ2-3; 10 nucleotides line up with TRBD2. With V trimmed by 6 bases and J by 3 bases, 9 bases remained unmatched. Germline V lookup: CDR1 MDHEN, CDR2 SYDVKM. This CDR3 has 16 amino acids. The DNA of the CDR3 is TGTGCCAGCAGCGGAGGGGCTAGCGGGAGTACAGATACGCAGTATTTT. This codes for CASSGGASGSTDTQYF. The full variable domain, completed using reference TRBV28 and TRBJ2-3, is DVKVTQSSRYLVKRTGEKVFLECVQDMDHENMFWYRQDPGLGLRLIYFSYDVKMKEKGDIPEGYSVSREKKERFSLILESASTNQTSMYLCASSGGASGSTDTQYFGPGTRLTVL.

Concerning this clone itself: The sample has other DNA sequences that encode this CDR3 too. The CDR3 sequence: CASSSGLAGGNEQFF. The CDR3, as DNA: TGTGCCAGCAGCTCTGGACTAGCGGGAGGGAATGAGCAGTTCTTC. J is TRBJ2-1 and V is TRBV5-4, with 15 bases aligning to TRBD2. Germline loops: CDR1 SGHNT, CDR2 YYREEE (reference sequence). The ends lost 3 bases at V and 7 bases at J; junction bases unmatched: 2. This CDR3 spans 15 amino acids.

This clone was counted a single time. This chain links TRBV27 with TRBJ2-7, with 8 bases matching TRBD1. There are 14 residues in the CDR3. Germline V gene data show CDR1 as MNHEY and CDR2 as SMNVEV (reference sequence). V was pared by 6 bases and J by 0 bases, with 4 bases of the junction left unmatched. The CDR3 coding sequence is TGTGCCAGCAGGCAGGGGGCCAACTCCTACGAGCAGTACTTC. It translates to CASRQGANSYEQYF.

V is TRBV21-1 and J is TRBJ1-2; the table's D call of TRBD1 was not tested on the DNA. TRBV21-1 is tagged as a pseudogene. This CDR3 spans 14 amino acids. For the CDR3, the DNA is TGTGCCAGCAACCTTTATCCAGGGACAAGCGGCTACACCTTC. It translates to CASNLYPGTSGYTF.

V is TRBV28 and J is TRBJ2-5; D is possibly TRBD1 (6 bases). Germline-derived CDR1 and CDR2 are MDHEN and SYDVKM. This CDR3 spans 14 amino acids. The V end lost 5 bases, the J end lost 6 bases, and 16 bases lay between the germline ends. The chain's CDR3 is CASSLGTGLKTQYF. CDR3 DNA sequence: TGTGCCAGCAGTCTGGGAACAGGGCTGAAGACCCAGTACTTC.

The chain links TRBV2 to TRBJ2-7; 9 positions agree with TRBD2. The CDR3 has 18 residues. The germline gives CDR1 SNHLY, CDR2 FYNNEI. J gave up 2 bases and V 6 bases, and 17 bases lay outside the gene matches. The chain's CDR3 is CASSETSGLTTRPYEQYF. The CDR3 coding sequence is TGTGCCAGCAGCGAAACTAGCGGGTTGACGACAAGGCCCTACGAGCAGTACTTC.

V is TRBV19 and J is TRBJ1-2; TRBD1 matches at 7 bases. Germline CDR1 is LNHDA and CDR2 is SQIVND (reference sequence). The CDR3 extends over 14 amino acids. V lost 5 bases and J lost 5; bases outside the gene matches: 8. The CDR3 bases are TGTGCCAGTAGTCTCGAGACAGGGATGTATGGCTACACCTTC. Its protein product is CASSLETGMYGYTF.

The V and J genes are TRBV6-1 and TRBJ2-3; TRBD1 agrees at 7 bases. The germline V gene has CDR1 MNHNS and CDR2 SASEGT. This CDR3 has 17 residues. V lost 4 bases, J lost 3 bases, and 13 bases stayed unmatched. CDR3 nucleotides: TGTGCCAGCAGTGCGGCAGGGGGTGGTTTGGGGACAGATACGCAGTATTTT. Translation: CASSAAGGGLGTDTQYF.

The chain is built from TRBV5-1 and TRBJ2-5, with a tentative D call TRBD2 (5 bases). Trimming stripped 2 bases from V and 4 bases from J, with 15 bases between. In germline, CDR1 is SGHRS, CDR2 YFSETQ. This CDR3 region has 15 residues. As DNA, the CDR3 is TGCGCCAGCAGCTTTGTGGGAGAGGCTGGAGAGACCCAGTACTTC. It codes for CASSFVGEAGETQYF.

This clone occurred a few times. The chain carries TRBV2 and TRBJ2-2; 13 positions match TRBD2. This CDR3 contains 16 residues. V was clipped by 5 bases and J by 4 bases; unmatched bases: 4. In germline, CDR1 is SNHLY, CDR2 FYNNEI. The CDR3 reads CASSTSGGAVTGELFF. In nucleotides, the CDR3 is TGTGCCAGCAGTACTAGCGGGGGGGCGGTCACCGGGGAGCTGTTTTTT.

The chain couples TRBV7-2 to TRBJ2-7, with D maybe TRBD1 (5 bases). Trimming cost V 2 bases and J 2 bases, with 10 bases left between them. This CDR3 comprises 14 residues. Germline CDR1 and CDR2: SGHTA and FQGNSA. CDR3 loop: CASSLRQGPYEQYF. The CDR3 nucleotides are TGTGCCAGCAGCTTACGGCAGGGCCCCTACGAGCAGTACTTC.

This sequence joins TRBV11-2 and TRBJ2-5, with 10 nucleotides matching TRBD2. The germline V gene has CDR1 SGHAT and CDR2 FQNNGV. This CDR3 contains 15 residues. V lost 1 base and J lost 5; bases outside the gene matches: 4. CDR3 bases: TGTGCCAGCAGCTTAGGGAGAGCGGGAGGGGAGACCCAGTACTTC. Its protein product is CASSLGRAGGETQYF.

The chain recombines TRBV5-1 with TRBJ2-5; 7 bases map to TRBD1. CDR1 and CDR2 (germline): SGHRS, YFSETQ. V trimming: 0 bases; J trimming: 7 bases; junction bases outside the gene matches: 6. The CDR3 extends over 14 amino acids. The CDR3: CASSLAGQDGTQYF. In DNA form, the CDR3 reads TGCGCCAGCAGCTTGGCAGGACAGGATGGGACCCAGTACTTC.

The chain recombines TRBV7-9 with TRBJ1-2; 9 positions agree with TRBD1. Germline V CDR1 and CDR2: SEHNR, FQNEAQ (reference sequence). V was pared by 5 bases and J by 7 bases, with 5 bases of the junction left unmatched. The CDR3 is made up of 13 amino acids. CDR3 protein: CASSRDREGGYTF. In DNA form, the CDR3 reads TGTGCCAGCAGCCGGGACAGGGAGGGTGGCTACACCTTC.

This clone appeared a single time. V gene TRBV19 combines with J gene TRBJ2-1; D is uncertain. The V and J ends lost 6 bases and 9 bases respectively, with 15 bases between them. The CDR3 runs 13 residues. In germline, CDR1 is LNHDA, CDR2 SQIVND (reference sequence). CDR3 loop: CASSQLTLGEQFF. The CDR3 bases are TGTGCCAGTAGCCAATTGACTTTAGGTGAGCAGTTCTTC.

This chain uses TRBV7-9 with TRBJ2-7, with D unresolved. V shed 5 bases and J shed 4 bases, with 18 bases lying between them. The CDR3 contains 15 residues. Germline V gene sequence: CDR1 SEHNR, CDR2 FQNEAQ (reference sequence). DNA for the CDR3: TGTGCCAGCAGCCTTATTCCGGCCGGAGCATACGAGCAGTACTTC. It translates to CASSLIPAGAYEQYF.